This T cell receptor (beta chain) derives from a study of monozygotic twins with inflammatory bowel disease (dated by TCRdb to between 2017 and 2020). In the study overall: The full study comprised around 28 monozygotic twin pairs: nine German pairs (four IBD-concordant, five IBD-discordant) and 19 IBD-discordant Danish pairs. Within discordant pairs, disease-associated traits were sought mainly by comparing IBD patients with their genetically identical healthy co-twins. Each individual had, on average, about 151 000 unique TCRalpha sequences and 181 000 unique TCRbeta sequences available for analysis. The study at large found these results: The results gave no support for a single strong signal or clonotype linked to IBD. Background noise and inter-individual variability may have been introduced into the repertoires by the differing immunosuppressive treatments among patients. The analysis was unable to tell apart different T cell subtypes. Compared with healthy twins, IBD patients shared fewer clonotypes with other individuals, and the difference was most pronounced in patients with signs of disease activity. Measured by the inverse Simpson index, TCRbeta repertoire diversity was lower in IBD patients than in their healthy co-twins. Repertoire similarity did not differ between concordant and discordant twins, which could be due to limited statistical power.

With regard to this clonotype: Its recognized antigen is unknown.

An approximately 2.5 ml peripheral blood sample was drawn into PAXgene tubes per donor and stored at -80°C. Without T cell sorting, total RNA was isolated from whole blood using the PAXgene blood miRNA kit on an automated QIAcube. Deep TCRalpha and TCRbeta repertoire profiling with unique molecular barcoding was performed on peripheral blood of monozygotic twin pairs concordant or discordant for inflammatory bowel disease. Smoking habits were recorded for all twin pairs, and individuals were classified as current, former or never smokers. The method behind the library was 5' RACE. For each TCR library, roughly 3,600 ng of total RNA was used. cDNA was synthesized with SMARTScribe reverse transcriptase in eight separate reactions per sample. During cDNA synthesis, template switching was used to introduce unique molecular identifiers that contained a 6-nucleotide sample barcode. TCRalpha and TCRbeta cDNA was amplified in two nested PCRs of approximately 17 and 9 cycles, and bead purification was carried out after each PCR. Before amplification, the cDNA was treated with uracil DNA-glycosylase and purified using the QIAquick PCR purification kit. The second PCR added Illumina TruSeq-compatible adapters along with sample-specific barcodes. TapeStation and Qubit were used to check library quality and concentration, and roughly 4.8 ng of each library went into the pool. Sequencing of the pooled libraries was done on an Illumina HiSeq2500 single-index Rapid Run using custom sequencing primers and 2 x 100 bp reads. As for how the authors treated the data: PCR and sequencing errors were corrected by UMI-based consensus assembly using MiGEC version 1.2.6. MiXCR version 2.1.1 was used for V(D)J alignment, clonotype assembly and CDR3 extraction. To normalise gene usage, clonotype sharing and MAIT/NKT TCR abundance, the analysis used the top 1000, 10 000 and 20 000 clonotypes per sample. Diversity was computed as the inverse Simpson index with the vegan R package after downsampling to 27 000 UMIs. Paired Mann-Whitney U tests were applied to discordant twin pairs, with Benjamini-Hochberg correction for multiple testing. After TCRdb reprocessed the reads, each CDR3 protein sequence was kept as one row, without DNA. In this record, the V and J calls reflect TCRdb's handling and not the investigators' own analysis. The sample's table lists a count of over 150,000 distinct CDR3 sequences. The ten largest account for approximately 3% of the sample.

Sequences SQVTM (CDR1) and ANQGSEA (CDR2) are obtained from the germline V gene. The CDR3, from cysteine to phenylalanine, totals 13 residues. No nucleotide data were recorded. The rearranged chain carries TRBV29-1 and TRBJ2-5; TCRdb indicates TRBD2, and absent DNA this call remains unverified. This TCR derives from a human donor with ulcerative colitis or Crohn's disease, or a healthy co-twin of an affected twin (not recorded which). The source material was blood. The encoded CDR3 is CSVREGGRETQYF.